What follows are 7 T cell receptor beta chains derived from one specimen sequenced in a study of T cell repertoires in ileal Crohn's disease. Sequencing used immunoSEQ multiplex PCR; TCRdb keeps in-frame clones, though not all of them. The repertoire holds about 2,000 clones, roughly 76% seen once, with about 14% in the top ten. Time point indicated: proximal margin of the surgical specimen (macroscopically non-inflamed). Sequenced input: ileal tissue. These receptors all stem from an adult with Crohn's disease.

The chain recombines TRBV4-2 with TRBJ2-7; possibly TRBD1 for D (6 bases). Germline V gives CDR1 LGHNA, CDR2 YNFKEQ. There are 16 residues in the CDR3. The V end was cut by 0 bases, the J end by 5 bases, with 17 bases between. Here the CDR3 reads CASSQDDGQGSNEQYF. The CDR3 DNA reads as TGTGCCAGCAGCCAAGATGACGGCCAGGGGTCGAACGAGCAGTACTTC.

The rearrangement links TRBV18 to TRBJ1-2; TRBD1 agrees at 7 bases. CDR3 size: 15 residues. CDR1 and CDR2 from the germline V gene are KGHSH and LQKENI. Trimming cost V 3 bases and J 4 bases; bases outside gene matches: 8. This chain's CDR3 is CASSPGDRLFYGYTF. The CDR3 coding sequence is TGTGCCAGCTCACCGGGGGACAGACTCTTCTATGGCTACACCTTC.

This clone appeared a few times. The chain uses TRBV30 and TRBJ1-4; D is undetermined. CDR1 and CDR2 (germline): GTSNPN, SVGIG (reference sequence). The CDR3 contains 11 residues. V was cut by 0 bases and J by 13 bases, with 9 bases left in between. The CDR3 DNA sequence: TGTGCCTGGAGTGTAGGCAGCGGACTGTTTTTT. It specifies CAWSVGSGLFF.

V is TRBV6-5 and J is TRBJ2-7; perhaps D is TRBD1 or TRBD2 (5 bases each). Germline CDR1 and CDR2: MNHEY and SVGAGI. Trimming left V 8 bases short and J 3 bases short, with 20 bases between. There are 15 residues in the CDR3. The CDR3 region is CASSPSGDRSYEQYF. DNA for the CDR3: TGTGCCAGCTCCCCCAGTGGGGACCGCAGCTACGAGCAGTACTTC.

The chain combines TRBV15 with TRBJ2-5; D is undetermined. In germline, CDR1 is LNHNV, CDR2 YYDKDF (reference sequence). V lost 0 bases, J lost 4 bases, and 6 bases lay in between. CDR3 length: 13 residues. This chain's CDR3 is CATSRDRTETQYF. DNA for the CDR3: TGTGCCACCAGCAGAGATCGTACAGAGACCCAGTACTTC.

This clone is categorized as large (0.1 to 1%). The rearrangement uses TRBV5-4 and TRBJ2-7; no clear D. The CDR3 covers 12 residues. Between the trimmed V and J ends, which lost 4 bases and 5 bases, there was a span of 10 bases. Germline CDR1 and CDR2: SGHNT and YYREEE (reference sequence). CDR3 region: CASSQTADEQYF. For the CDR3, the DNA is TGTGCCAGCAGCCAAACGGCGGACGAGCAGTACTTC. The whole variable domain, remainder taken from reference TRBV5-4 and TRBJ2-7, is ETGVTQSPTHLIKTRGQQVTLRCSSQSGHNTVSWYQQALGQGPQFIFQYYREEENGRGNFPPRFSGLQFPNYSSELNVNALELDDSALYLCASSQTADEQYFGPGTRLTVT.

V gene TRBV27 combines with J gene TRBJ1-1, with TRBD1 matching over 9 bases. V gave up 4 bases and J gave up 4 bases; unmatched junction bases: 4. The CDR3 runs 14 residues. Germline V gene data show CDR1 as MNHEY and CDR2 as SMNVEV (reference sequence). The CDR3 coding sequence is TGTGCCAGCAGTTACCGACAGGGGGTCACTGAAGCTTTCTTT. Its translation is CASSYRQGVTEAFF.